This TCR beta chain was recovered during a study of T cells in Graves' hyperthyroidism and ophthalmopathy. Broader study findings: Stable hyperthyroidism was told apart from ophthalmopathy by a model built on 13 V-J features. Most clonotypes expanded in thyroid above 0.001 were likewise present in blood. It was a median roughly six months before onset that the model predicted ophthalmopathy.

The study excluded patients with uncontrolled infection, other autoimmune disease, pregnancy or lactation. It was RNA transcripts that yielded the amplified TCR beta CDR3 regions. HTBI primers were used for first-round RT-PCR of the TCR CDR3. Via MiXCR, TCRdb re-called the multiplex PCR reads, giving one row per CDR3 protein. This table holds around 660,000 distinct CDR3 sequences, 45% found once. As regards this clonotype: Its cognate antigen is unknown.

The CDR3 length is 13 residues. Germline V gene data show CDR1 as ENHRY and CDR2 as SYGVKD. V trimming: 8 bases; J trimming: 3 bases; junction bases outside the gene matches: 6. Sequencing was performed on peripheral blood or thyroid tissue (not recorded which). This receptor was obtained from an adult man with Graves' disease, either hyperthyroidism or ophthalmopathy (not recorded which). The J gene is TRBJ1-2, the V gene TRBV10-3, with TRBD1 matching 7 bases. CDR3 amino acids: CAIGGTDHYGYTF. The DNA of the CDR3 is TGTGCCATCGGGGGGACAGACCACTATGGCTACACCTTC.